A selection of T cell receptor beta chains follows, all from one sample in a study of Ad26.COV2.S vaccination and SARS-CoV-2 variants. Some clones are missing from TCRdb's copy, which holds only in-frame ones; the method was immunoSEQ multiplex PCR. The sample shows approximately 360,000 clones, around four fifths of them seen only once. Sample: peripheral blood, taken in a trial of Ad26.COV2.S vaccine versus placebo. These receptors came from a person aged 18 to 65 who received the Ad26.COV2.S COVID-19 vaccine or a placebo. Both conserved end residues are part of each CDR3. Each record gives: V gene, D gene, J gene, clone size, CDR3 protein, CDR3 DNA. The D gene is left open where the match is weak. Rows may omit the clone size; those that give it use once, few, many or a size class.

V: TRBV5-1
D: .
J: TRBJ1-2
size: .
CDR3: CASSLAEGLGGYTF
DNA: TGCGCCAGCAGCTTGGCGGAGGGGCTGGGCGGCTACACCTTC

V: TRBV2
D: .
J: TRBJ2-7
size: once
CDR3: CASSGGLYEQYF
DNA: TGTGCCAGCAGTGGGGGGTTGTACGAGCAGTACTTC

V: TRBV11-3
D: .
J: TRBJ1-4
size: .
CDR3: CASSLGPNEKLFF
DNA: TGTGCCAGCAGCTTAGGTCCTAATGAAAAACTGTTTTTT

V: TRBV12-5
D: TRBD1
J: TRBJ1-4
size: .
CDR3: CASGEGQPNEKLFF
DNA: TGTGCTAGTGGCGAGGGACAGCCGAATGAAAAACTGTTTTTT

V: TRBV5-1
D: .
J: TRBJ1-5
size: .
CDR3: CASSPGAAWGQPQHF
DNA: TGCGCCAGCAGCCCCGGGGCCGCTTGGGGTCAGCCCCAGCATTTT

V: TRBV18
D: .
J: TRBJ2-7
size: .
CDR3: CASSPIHRDGSYEQYF
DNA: TGTGCCAGCTCACCCATCCACAGGGATGGGTCCTACGAGCAGTACTTC

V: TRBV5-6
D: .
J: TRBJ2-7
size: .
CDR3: CASSLEADEQYF
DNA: TGTGCCAGCAGCTTGGAGGCAGACGAGCAGTACTTC

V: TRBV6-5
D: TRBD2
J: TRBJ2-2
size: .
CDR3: CASSRQLAIGELFF
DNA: TGTGCCAGCAGTCGCCAACTAGCGATCGGGGAGCTGTTTTTT

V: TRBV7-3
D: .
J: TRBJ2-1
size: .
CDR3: CASSRDGAPYNEQFF
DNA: TGTGCCAGCAGCCGCGACGGGGCCCCCTACAATGAGCAGTTCTTC

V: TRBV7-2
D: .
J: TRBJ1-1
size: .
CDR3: CASSFYAEAFF
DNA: TGTGCCAGCAGCTTCTATGCTGAAGCTTTCTTT

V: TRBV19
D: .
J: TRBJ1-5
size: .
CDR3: CASSTWDHQPQHF
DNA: TGTGCCAGTAGTACTTGGGACCATCAGCCCCAGCATTTT

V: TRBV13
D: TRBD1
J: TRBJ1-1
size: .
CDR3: CASLTGAYTEAFF
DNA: TGTGCCAGCCTCACAGGGGCTTACACTGAAGCTTTCTTT

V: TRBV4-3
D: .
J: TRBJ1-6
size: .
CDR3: CASSQETSGGAYSPLHF
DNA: TGCGCCAGCAGCCAAGAGACGTCCGGCGGTGCGTATTCACCCCTCCACTTT

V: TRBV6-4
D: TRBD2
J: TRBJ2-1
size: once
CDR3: CASSQTSGSYNEQFF
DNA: TGTGCCAGCAGTCAGACTAGCGGCTCCTACAATGAGCAGTTCTTC

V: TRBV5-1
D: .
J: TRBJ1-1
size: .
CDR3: CASSLHNSWAEAFF
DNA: TGCGCCAGCAGCTTGCACAATTCTTGGGCTGAAGCTTTCTTT

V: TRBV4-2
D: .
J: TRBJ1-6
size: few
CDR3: CASSQDGDRSRSPLHF
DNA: TGTGCCAGCAGCCAAGATGGAGACAGAAGCAGGTCACCCCTCCACTTT

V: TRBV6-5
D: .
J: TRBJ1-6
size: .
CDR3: CASSYNFRGDSPLHF
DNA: TGTGCCAGCAGTTACAACTTTCGGGGGGATTCACCCCTCCACTTT

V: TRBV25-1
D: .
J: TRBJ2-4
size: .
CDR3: CASSEAGAHIQYF
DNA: TGTGCCAGCAGTGAGGCGGGGGCCCACATTCAGTACTTC

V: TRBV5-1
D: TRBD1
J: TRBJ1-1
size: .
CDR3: CASSLQGGPEAFF
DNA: TGCGCCAGCAGCCTACAGGGGGGGCCTGAAGCTTTCTTT

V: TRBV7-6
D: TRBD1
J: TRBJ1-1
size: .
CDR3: CASSSYIAGGRSTEAFF
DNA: TGTGCCAGCAGCTCTTATATCGCAGGGGGTCGGAGCACTGAAGCTTTCTTT

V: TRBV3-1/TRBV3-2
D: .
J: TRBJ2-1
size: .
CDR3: CASSRQGEQFF
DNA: TGTGCCAGCAGTCGCCAGGGGGAGCAGTTCTTC

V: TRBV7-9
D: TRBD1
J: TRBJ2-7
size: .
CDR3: CASSQTAGQGPYEQYF
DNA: TGTGCCAGCAGCCAAACCGCGGGACAGGGGCCCTACGAGCAGTACTTC

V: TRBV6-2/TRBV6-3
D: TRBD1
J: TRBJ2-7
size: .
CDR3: CASSYPLDRGLYEQYF
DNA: TGTGCCAGCAGTTACCCTCTCGACAGGGGCTTGTACGAGCAGTACTTC

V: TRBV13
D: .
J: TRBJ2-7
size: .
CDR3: CASSPSVGAYEQYF
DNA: TGTGCCAGCAGCCCAAGTGTTGGCGCCTACGAGCAGTACTTC

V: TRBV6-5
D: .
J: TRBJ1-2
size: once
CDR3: CASRLQGAPYGYTF
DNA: TGTGCCAGCCGGTTGCAGGGCGCTCCCTATGGCTACACCTTC

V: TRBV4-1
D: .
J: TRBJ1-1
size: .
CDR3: CASSQATPSGVAEAFF
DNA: TGCGCCAGCAGCCAAGCCACGCCGTCGGGAGTGGCTGAAGCTTTCTTT

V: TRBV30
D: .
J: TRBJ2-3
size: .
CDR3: CAWRQGRLAQYF
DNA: TGTGCCTGGAGGCAAGGCCGGCTCGCGCAGTATTTT

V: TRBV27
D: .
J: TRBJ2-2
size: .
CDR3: CASSYNWNTGELFF
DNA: TGTGCCAGCAGTTATAATTGGAACACCGGGGAGCTGTTTTTT

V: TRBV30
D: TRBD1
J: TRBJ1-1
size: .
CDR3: CAWTWTGTEAFF
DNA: TGTGCCTGGACCTGGACAGGCACTGAAGCTTTCTTT

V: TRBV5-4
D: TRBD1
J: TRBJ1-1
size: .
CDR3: CASSLVSQGATEAFF
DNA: TGTGCCAGCAGCTTGGTTTCCCAGGGGGCCACTGAAGCTTTCTTT

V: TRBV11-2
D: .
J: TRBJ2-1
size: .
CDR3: CASSIGLDNEQFF
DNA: TGTGCCAGCAGCATCGGACTCGACAATGAGCAGTTCTTC

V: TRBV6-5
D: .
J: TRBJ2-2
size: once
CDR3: CASLKGLNTGELFF
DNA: TGTGCCAGCCTGAAGGGGCTAAACACCGGGGAGCTGTTTTTT

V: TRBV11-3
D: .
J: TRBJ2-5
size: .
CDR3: CASSFDSGGGTQYF
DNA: TGTGCCAGCAGCTTTGACTCGGGTGGGGGGACCCAGTACTTC

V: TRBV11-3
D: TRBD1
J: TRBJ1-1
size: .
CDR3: CASSPRTGKNTEAFF
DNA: TGTGCCAGCAGCCCGAGGACAGGGAAGAACACTGAAGCTTTCTTT

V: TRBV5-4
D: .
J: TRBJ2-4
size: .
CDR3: CASSLRAAPLAKNIQYF
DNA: TGTGCCAGCAGCTTGCGGGCAGCCCCTCTGGCCAAAAACATTCAGTACTTC

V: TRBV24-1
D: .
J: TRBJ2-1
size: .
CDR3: CATSDRNEQFF
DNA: TGTGCCACCAGTGATAGGAATGAGCAGTTCTTC

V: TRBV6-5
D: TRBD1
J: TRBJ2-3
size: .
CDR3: CASRGQGKSDTQYF
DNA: TGTGCCAGCAGGGGACAGGGAAAGTCAGATACGCAGTATTTT

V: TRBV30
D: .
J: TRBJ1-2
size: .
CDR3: CAWSALGLGYGYTF
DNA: TGTGCCTGGAGTGCCCTTGGGCTTGGCTATGGCTACACCTTC

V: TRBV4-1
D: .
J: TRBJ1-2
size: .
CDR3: CASSQVLANYGYTF
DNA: TGCGCCAGCAGCCAAGTGCTGGCCAACTATGGCTACACCTTC

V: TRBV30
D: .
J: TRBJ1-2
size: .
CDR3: CAWTGANYGYTF
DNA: TGTGCCTGGACAGGGGCTAACTATGGCTACACCTTC

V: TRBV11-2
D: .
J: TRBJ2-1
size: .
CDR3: CASSGDVGNEQFF
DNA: TGTGCCAGCAGCGGGGACGTGGGGAATGAGCAGTTCTTC

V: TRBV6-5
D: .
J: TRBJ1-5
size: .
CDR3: CATRGYSNQPQHF
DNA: TGTGCCACCAGGGGTTATAGCAATCAGCCCCAGCATTTT

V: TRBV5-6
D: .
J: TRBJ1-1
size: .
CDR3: CASSLDVRVNTEAFF
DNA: TGTGCCAGCAGCTTGGATGTCAGGGTGAACACTGAAGCTTTCTTT

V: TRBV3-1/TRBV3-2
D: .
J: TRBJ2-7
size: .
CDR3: CASSHSPTLEQYF
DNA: TGTGCCAGCAGCCATAGTCCCACCCTCGAGCAGTACTTC

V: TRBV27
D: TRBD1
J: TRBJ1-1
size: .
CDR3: CASSREKQGKENTEAFF
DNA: TGTGCCAGCAGTCGAGAAAAACAGGGGAAGGAGAACACTGAAGCTTTCTTT

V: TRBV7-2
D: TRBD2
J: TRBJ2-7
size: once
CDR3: CASSLRGASYEQYF
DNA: TGTGCCAGCAGCTTGCGGGGGGCTAGCTACGAGCAGTACTTC

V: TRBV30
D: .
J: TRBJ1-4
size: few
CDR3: CAWILGLPHPTNEKLFF
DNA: TGTGCCTGGATACTTGGTCTACCCCACCCAACTAATGAAAAACTGTTTTTT

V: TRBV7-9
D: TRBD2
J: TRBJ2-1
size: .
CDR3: CASSDLAGPSYNEQFF
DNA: TGTGCCAGCAGCGATCTAGCGGGCCCCAGCTACAATGAGCAGTTCTTC

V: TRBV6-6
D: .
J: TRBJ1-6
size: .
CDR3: CASSYLRSSYNSPLHF
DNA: TGTGCCAGCAGTTACCTTCGAAGCTCCTATAATTCACCCCTCCACTTT

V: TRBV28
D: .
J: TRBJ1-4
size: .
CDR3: CASSLNTGPINEKLFF
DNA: TGTGCCAGCAGTTTGAACACTGGGCCAATCAATGAAAAACTGTTTTTT

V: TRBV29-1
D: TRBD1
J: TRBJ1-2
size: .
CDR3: CSVELAGGRYGYTF
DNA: TGCAGCGTTGAATTGGCAGGGGGCCGCTATGGCTACACCTTC

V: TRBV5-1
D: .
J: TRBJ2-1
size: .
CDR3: CASSFATGTSKPPVWDEQFF
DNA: TGCGCCAGCAGCTTCGCAACGGGTACCTCTAAGCCTCCGGTCTGGGATGAGCAGTTCTTC

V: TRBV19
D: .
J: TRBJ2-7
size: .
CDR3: CASSWAVTYEQYF
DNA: TGTGCCAGTAGTTGGGCAGTCACCTACGAGCAGTACTTC

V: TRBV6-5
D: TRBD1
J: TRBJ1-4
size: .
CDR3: CASSSDRGREKLFF
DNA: TGTGCCAGCAGTTCCGACAGGGGGCGGGAAAAACTGTTTTTT

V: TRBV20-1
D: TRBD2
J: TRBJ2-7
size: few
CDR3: CSASGTSGRVYEQYF
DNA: TGCAGTGCTAGTGGGACTAGCGGGAGGGTGTACGAGCAGTACTTC